This T cell receptor (beta chain) was captured by sequencing in a study of blood T cell repertoires in COVID-19. About the study: Sites in the United States, Italy and Spain provided acute and convalescent COVID-19 samples.

This CDR3 has 16 residues. V trimming: 0 bases; J trimming: 4 bases; junction bases outside the gene matches: 4. The germline V gene encodes CDR1 LNHDA and CDR2 SQIVND (reference sequence). Produced via immunoSEQ multiplex PCR; TCRdb's table is partial and in-frame only. The table shows 99,000 or so clones, with over 75% occurring only once. This chain links TRBV19 with TRBJ1-5; 9 positions agree with TRBD1. The sequence derives from a human donor in a cohort sampled during active COVID-19. Sequenced: peripheral blood. CDR3 DNA sequence: TGTGCCAGTAGTATAGACCGGGACAGGGTAAATCAGCCCCAGCATTTT. This sequence encodes CASSIDRDRVNQPQHF.